The clone carrying this T cell receptor (beta chain) was recorded a few times. In making diagnoses, clinical symptoms, serum thyroxine and TRAb, thyroid ultrasound and orbital computed tomography were all used. This sample stems from a study of T cells in Graves' hyperthyroidism and ophthalmopathy. The ends were cut back, 0 bases at V and 0 bases at J, with 5 bases in the middle. CDR1 and CDR2 from the germline V gene are SGDLS and YYNGEE. The CDR3 is 14 amino acids. Amplification yielded TCR beta CDR3 regions, with RNA transcripts as the source. A first-round RT-PCR of the TCR CDR3 used the HTBI primer set. TCRdb passed the multiplex PCR reads through MiXCR, listing each CDR3 protein once. Among roughly 700,000 distinct CDR3 sequences listed, roughly 17% were seen once.

The chain combines TRBV9 with TRBJ2-3; D possibly corresponds to TRBD2 (5 bases). The TCR sequence derives from a middle-aged man with Graves' hyperthyroidism. The sequencing input was blood. In DNA, the CDR3 is TGTGCCAGCAGCGTAGAGCGGAGCACAGATACGCAGTATTTT. Amino acids: CASSVERSTDTQYF.